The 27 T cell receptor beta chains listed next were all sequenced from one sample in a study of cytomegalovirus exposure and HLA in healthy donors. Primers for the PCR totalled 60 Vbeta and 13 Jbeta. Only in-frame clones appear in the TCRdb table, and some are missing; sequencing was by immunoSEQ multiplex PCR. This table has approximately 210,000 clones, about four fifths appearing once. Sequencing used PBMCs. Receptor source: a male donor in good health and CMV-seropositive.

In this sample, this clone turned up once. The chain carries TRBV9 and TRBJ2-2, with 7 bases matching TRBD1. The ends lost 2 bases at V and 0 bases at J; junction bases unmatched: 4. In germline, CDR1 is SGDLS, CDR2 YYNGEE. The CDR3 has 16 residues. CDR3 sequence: CASSVQGTANTGELFF. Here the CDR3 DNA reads TGTGCCAGCAGCGTCCAAGGGACAGCGAACACCGGGGAGCTGTTTTTT.

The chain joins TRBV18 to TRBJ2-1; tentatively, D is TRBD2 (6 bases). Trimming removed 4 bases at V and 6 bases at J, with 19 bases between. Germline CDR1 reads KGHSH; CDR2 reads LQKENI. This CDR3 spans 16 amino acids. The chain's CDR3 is CASSRLEEGTSNEQFF. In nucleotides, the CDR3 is TGTGCCAGCTCACGGTTAGAGGAGGGGACGAGCAATGAGCAGTTCTTC. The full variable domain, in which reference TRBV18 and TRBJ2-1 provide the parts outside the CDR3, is NAGVMQNPRHLVRRRGQEARLRCSPMKGHSHVYWYRQLPEEGLKFMVYLQKENIIDESGMPKERFSAEFPKEGPSILRIQQVVRGDSAAYFCASSRLEEGTSNEQFFGPGTRLTVL.

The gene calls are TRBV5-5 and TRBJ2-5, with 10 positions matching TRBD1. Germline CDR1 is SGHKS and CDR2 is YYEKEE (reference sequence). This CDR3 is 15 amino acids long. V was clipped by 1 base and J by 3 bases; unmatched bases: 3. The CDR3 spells CASSLFGTGEETQYF. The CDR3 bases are TGTGCCAGCAGCTTGTTCGGGACAGGGGAAGAGACCCAGTACTTC.

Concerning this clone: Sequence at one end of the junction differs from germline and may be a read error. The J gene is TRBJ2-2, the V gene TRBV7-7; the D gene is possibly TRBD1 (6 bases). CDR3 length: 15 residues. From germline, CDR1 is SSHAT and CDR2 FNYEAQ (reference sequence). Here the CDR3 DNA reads TGTGCTAGCAGGCCCGGGACAAAAAACACCGGGGAGCTGTTTTTT. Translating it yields CASRPGTKNTGELFF.

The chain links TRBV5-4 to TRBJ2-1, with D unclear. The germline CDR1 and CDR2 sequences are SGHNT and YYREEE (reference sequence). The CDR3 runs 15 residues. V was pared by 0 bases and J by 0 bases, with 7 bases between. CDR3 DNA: TGTGCCAGCAGCTTGGGCGGTCTCTCCTACAATGAGCAGTTCTTC. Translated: CASSLGGLSYNEQFF.

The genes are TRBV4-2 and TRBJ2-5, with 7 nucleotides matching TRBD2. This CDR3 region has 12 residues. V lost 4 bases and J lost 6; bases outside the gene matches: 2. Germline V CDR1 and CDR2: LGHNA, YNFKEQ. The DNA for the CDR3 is TGTGCCAGCAGCCGGGAGGGTCAGACCCAGTACTTC. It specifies CASSREGQTQYF.

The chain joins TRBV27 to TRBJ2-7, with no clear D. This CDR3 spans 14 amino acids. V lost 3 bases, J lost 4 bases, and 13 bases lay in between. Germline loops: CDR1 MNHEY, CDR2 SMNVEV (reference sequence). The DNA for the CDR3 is TGTGCCAGCAGTTTCAACAGTCGACCTTACGAGCAGTACTTC. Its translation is CASSFNSRPYEQYF.

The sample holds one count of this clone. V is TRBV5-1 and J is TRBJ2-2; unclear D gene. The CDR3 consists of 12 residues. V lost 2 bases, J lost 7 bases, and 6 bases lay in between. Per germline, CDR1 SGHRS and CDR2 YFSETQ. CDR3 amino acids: CASSFSSGELFF. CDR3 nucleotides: TGCGCCAGCAGCTTTTCGAGCGGGGAGCTGTTTTTT.

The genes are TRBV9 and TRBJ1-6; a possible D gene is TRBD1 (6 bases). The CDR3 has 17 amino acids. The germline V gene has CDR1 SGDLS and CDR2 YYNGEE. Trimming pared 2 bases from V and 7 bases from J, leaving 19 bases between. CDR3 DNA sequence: TGTGCCAGCAGCGTGGGGGGGGGCAGTATTCGAAATTCACCCCTCCACTTT. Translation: CASSVGGGSIRNSPLHF.

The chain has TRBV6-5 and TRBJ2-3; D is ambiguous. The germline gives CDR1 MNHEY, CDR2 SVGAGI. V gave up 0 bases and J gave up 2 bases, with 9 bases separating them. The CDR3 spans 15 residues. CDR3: CASSYSSLDTDTQYF. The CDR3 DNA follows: TGTGCCAGCAGTTACTCTAGCCTGGACACAGATACGCAGTATTTT.

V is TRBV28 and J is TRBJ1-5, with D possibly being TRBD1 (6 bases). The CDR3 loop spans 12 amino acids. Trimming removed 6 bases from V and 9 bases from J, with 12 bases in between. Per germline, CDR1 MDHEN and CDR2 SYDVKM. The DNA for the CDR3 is TGTGCCAGCAGCCCTCCGGACAGGCCCCAGCATTTT. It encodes CASSPPDRPQHF.

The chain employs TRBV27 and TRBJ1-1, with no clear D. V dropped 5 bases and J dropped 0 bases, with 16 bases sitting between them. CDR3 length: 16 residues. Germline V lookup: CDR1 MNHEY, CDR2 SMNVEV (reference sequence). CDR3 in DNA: TGTGCCAGCAGTCCCCTCGGGAGGGCGCTGAACACTGAAGCTTTCTTT. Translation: CASSPLGRALNTEAFF.

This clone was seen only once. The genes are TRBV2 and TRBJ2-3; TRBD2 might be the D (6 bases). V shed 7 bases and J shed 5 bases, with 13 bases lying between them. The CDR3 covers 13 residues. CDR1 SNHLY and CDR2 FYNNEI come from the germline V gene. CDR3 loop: CASNLAVVDTQYF. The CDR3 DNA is TGTGCCAGCAACTTAGCGGTGGTAGATACGCAGTATTTT.

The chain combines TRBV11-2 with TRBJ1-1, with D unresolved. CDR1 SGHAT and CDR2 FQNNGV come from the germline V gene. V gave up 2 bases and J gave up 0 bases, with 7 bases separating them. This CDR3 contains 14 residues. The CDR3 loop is CASSLLPVNTEAFF. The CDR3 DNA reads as TGTGCCAGCAGCTTACTCCCGGTGAACACTGAAGCTTTCTTT.

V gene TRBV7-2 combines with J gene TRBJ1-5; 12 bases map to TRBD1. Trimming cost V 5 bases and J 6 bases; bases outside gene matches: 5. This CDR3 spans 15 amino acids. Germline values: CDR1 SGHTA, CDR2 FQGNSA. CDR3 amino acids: CASSPGQGAVQPQHF. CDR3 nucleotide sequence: TGTGCCAGCAGCCCGGGACAGGGGGCGGTTCAGCCCCAGCATTTT.

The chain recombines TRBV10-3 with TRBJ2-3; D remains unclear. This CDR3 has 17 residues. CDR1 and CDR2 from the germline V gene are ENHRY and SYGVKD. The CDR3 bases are TGTGTCACATCGGATCTCAAGTCTTCCCTAGGCACAGATACGCAGTATTTT. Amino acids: CVTSDLKSSLGTDTQYF.

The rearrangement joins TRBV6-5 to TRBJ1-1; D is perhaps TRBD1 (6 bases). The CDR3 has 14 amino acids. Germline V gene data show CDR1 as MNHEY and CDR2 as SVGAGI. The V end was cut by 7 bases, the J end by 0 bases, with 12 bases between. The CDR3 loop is CASTQGGVNTEAFF. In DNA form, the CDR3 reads TGTGCCAGCACACAAGGGGGAGTGAACACTGAAGCTTTCTTT.

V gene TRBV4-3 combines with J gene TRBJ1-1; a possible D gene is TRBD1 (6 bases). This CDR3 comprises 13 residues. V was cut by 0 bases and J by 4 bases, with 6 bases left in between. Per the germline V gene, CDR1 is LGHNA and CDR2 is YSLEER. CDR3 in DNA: TGCGCCAGCAGCCAAGAGACAGGCACTGAAGCTTTCTTT. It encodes CASSQETGTEAFF.

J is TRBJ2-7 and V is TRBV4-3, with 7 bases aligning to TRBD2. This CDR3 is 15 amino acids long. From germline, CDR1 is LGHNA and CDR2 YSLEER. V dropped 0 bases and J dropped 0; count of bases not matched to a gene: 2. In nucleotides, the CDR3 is TGCGCCAGCAGCCAAGATTGGACTAGCTCCTACGAGCAGTACTTC. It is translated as CASSQDWTSSYEQYF.

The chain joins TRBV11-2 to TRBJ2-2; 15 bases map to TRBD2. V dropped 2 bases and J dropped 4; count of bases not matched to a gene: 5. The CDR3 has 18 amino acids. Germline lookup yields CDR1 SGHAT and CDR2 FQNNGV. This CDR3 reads CASSLQGLAGGGTGELFF. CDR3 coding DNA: TGTGCCAGCAGCTTACAGGGACTAGCGGGGGGCGGCACCGGGGAGCTGTTTTTT.

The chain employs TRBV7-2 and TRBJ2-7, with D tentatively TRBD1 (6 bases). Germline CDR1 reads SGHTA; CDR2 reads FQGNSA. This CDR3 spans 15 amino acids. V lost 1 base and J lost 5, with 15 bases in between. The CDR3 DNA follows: TGTGCCAGCAGCTTAGTGAGGGGCAGGGGCCACGAGCAGTACTTC. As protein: CASSLVRGRGHEQYF.

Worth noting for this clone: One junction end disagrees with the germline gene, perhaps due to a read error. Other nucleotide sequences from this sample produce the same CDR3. The CDR3 DNA reads TGTGCCACCAGCGAGCAGGGGGCACCTGAAAAATTGTTTTTT. Translated, it gives CATSEQGAPEKLFF. The V call is TRBV15, the J call TRBJ1-4; 8 bases match TRBD1. Germline V lookup: CDR1 LNHNV, CDR2 YYDKDF (reference sequence). The CDR3 runs to 14 residues.

The CDR3 loop is CASRDGRGPYNEQFF. CDR3 DNA: TGTGCCAGCAGGGACGGGCGGGGTCCTTACAATGAGCAGTTCTTC. The chain links TRBV7-3 to TRBJ2-1; maybe TRBD2 (6 bases). Germline CDR1 and CDR2: SGHTA and FQGTGA. The CDR3 runs to 15 residues. The ends were cut back, 6 bases at V and 4 bases at J, with 16 bases in the middle.

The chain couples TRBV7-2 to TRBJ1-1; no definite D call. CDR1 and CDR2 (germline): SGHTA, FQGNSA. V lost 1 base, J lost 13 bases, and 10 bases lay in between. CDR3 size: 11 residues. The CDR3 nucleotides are TGTGCCAGCAGCTTAGGAGATAGAGGTTTCTTT. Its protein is CASSLGDRGFF.

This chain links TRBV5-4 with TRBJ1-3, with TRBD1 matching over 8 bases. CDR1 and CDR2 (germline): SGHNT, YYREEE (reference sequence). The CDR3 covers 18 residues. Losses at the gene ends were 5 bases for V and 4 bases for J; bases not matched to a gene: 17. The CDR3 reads CASSPDPVGQGSGNTIYF. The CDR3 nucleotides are TGTGCCAGCAGTCCTGACCCGGTCGGACAGGGCTCAGGAAACACCATATATTTT.

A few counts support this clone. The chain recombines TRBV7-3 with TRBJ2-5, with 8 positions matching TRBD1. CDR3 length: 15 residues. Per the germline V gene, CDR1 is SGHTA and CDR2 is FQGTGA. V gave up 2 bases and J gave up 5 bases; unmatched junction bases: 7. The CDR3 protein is CASSLSGGEGETQYF. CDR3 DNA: TGTGCCAGCAGCTTATCAGGGGGCGAGGGGGAGACCCAGTACTTC. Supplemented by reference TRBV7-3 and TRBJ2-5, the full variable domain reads GAGVSQTPSNKVTEKGKYVELRCDPISGHTALYWYRQSLGQGPEFLIYFQGTGAADDSGLPNDRFFAVRPEGSVSTLKIQRTERGDSAVYLCASSLSGGEGETQYFGPGTRLLVL.

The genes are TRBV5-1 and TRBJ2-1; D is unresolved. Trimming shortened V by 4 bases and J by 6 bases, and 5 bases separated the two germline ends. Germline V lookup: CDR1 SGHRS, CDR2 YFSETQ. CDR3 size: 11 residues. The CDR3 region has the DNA TGCGCCAGCAGCCTTTCCAATGAGCAGTTCTTC. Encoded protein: CASSLSNEQFF.